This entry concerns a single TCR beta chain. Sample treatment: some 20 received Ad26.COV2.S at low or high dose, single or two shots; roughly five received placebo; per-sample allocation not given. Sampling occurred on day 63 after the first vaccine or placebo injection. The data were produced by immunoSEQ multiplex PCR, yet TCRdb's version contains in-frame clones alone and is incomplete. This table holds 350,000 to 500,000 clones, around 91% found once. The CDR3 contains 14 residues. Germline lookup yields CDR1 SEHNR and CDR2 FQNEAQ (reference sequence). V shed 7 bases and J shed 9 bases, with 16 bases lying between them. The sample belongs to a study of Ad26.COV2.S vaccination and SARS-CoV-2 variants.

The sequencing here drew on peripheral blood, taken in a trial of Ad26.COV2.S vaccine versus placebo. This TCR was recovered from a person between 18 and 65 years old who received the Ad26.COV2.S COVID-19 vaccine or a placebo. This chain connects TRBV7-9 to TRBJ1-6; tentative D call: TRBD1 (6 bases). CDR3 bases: TGTGCCAGCATCCTGGCGGGGGGCAGTTCACCCCTCCACTTT. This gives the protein CASILAGGSSPLHF.